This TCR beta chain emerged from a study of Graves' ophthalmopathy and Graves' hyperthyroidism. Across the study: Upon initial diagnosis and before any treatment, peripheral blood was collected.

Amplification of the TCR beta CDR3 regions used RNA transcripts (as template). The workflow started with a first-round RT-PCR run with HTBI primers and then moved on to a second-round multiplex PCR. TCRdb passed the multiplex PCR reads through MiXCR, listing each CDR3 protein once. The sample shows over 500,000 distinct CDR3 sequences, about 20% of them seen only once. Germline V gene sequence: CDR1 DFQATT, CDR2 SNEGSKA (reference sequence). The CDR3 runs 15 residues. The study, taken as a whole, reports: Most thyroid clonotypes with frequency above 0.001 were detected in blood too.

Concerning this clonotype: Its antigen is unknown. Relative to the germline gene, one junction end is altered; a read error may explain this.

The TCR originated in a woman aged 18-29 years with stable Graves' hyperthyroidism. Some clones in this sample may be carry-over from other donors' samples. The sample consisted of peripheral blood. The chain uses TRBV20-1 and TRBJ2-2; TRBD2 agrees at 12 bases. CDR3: CSARVLAGGLGELCF. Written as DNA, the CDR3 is TGCAGTGCTAGAGTCCTAGCGGGAGGGCTTGGGGAGCTGTGTTTT.